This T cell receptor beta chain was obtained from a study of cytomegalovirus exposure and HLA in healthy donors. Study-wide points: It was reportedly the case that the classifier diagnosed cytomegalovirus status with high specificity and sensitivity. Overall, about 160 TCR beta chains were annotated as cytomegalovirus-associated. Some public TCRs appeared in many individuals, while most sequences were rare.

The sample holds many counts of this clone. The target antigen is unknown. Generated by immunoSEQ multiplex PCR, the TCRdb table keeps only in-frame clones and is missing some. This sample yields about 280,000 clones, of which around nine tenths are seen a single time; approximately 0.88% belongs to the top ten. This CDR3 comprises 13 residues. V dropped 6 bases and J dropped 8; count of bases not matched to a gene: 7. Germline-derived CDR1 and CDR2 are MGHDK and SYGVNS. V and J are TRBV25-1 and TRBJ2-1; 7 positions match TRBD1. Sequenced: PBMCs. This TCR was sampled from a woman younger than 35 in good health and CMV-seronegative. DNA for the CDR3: TGTGCCAGCAGAGAGACAGGGCTCGATGAGCAGTTCTTC. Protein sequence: CASRETGLDEQFF.